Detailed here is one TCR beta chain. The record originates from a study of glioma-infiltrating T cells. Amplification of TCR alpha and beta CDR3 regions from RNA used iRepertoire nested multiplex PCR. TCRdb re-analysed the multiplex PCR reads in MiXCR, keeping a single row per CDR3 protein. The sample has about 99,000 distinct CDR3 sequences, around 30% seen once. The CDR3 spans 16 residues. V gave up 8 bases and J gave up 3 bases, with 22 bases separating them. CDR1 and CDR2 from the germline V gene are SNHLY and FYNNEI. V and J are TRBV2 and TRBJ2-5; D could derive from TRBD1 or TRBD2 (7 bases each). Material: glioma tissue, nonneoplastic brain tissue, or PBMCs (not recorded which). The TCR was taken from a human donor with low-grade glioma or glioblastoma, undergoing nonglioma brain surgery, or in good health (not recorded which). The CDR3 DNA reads TGTGCCAGCGGCCAAAGGGAGGGGGCCCCCAAAGAGACCCAGTACTTC. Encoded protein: CASGQREGAPKETQYF.